These 6 T cell receptor beta chains originate from one sample sequenced in a study of CD8+CD57+ T cells in acquired aplastic anemia. TCR beta VDJ and CDR3 profiling used genomic DNA as template. Each CDR3 protein gets one entry after TCRdb re-called the reads with MiXCR. The sample has roughly 93,000 distinct CDR3 sequences; about 66% are singletons. Patients selected for sequencing had displayed CD8+CD57+ cell expansion by flow cytometry. Sequenced material: sorted CD4+, CD8+, or CD8+CD57+ T cells (not recorded which) from PBMCs. Source of these receptors: a human donor with aplastic anemia.

This chain uses TRBV10-2 with TRBJ1-4; D is unclear. Germline values: CDR1 WSHSY, CDR2 SAAADI. V was pared by 8 bases and J by 5 bases, with 12 bases between. CDR3 length: 13 amino acids. The chain's CDR3 is CASQTHPNEKLFF. As DNA, the CDR3 is TGCGCCAGCCAGACCCACCCGAATGAAAAACTGTTTTTT.

Of note for this clonotype: It may be a read error: a sequence one base away is much more abundant. Here the CDR3 omits its conserved ending phenylalanine or tryptophan, so a read error is the likely source. This sequence joins TRBV7-2 and TRBJ1-1; 10 bases are shared with TRBD1. J lost 0 bases, V lost 2 bases, and 6 bases had no gene match. The germline gives CDR1 SGHTA, CDR2 FQGNSA. This CDR3 has 17 residues. The chain's CDR3 is CASSLTKTGGLNTEAFS. CDR3 nucleotides: TGTGCCAGCAGCTTAACGAAGACAGGGGGCCTGAACACTGAAGCTTTCTCT.

This chain links TRBV20-1 with TRBJ2-5; D is perhaps TRBD1 (5 bases). This CDR3 is 13 amino acids long. Trimming removed 4 bases at V and 7 bases at J, with 16 bases between. Germline CDR1 and CDR2: DFQATT and SNEGSKA (reference sequence). This CDR3 reads CSATQGPLPTQYF. In nucleotides, the CDR3 is TGCAGTGCTACTCAGGGCCCCCTTCCGACCCAGTACTTC.

This rearrangement joins TRBV20-1 to TRBJ2-7, with 9 bases identical to TRBD1. In germline, CDR1 is DFQATT, CDR2 SNEGSKA (reference sequence). The V segment lost 5 bases and the J segment 4 bases; nucleotides outside the gene matches: 9. There are 14 residues in the CDR3. CDR3 residues: CSALTGTGMYEQYF. The CDR3 region has the DNA TGCAGTGCTCTTACCGGGACAGGGATGTACGAGCAGTACTTC.

The gene calls are TRBV11-1 and TRBJ2-1; weak D call: TRBD2 (5 bases). The CDR3 spans 16 residues. CDR1 is SGHAT and CDR2 is FQDESV in the germline V gene (reference sequence). V lost 2 bases and J lost 4, with 15 bases in between. As DNA, the CDR3 is TGTGCCAGCAGCTTATGGGCGGGCAAAGGATACAATGAGCAGTTCTTC. Amino acid sequence: CASSLWAGKGYNEQFF. The full variable domain, with the rest looked up from reference TRBV11-1 and TRBJ2-1, is EAEVAQSPRYKITEKSQAVAFWCDPISGHATLYWYRQILGQGPELLVQFQDESVVDDSQLPKDRFSAERLKGVDSTLKIQPAELGDSAMYLCASSLWAGKGYNEQFFGPGTRLTVL.

The chain joins TRBV20-1 to TRBJ2-3, with 10 bases lining up with TRBD2. V lost 4 bases, J lost 1 base, and 11 bases stayed unmatched. This CDR3 is built from 17 residues. Germline values: CDR1 DFQATT, CDR2 SNEGSKA (reference sequence). The CDR3 is CSAKRLAGDWGTDTQYF. DNA for the CDR3: TGCAGTGCTAAGCGGCTAGCGGGAGATTGGGGCACAGATACGCAGTATTTT.